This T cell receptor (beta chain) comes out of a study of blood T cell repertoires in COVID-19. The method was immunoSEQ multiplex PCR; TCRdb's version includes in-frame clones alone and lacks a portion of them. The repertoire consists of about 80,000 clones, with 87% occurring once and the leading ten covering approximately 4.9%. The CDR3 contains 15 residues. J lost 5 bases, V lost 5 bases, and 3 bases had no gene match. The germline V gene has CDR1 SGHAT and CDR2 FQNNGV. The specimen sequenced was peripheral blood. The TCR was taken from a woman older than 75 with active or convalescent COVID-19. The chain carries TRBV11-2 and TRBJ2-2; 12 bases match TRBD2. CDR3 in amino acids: CASSRGTSGTGELFF. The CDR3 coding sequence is TGTGCCAGCAGCCGAGGGACTAGCGGGACCGGGGAGCTGTTTTTT. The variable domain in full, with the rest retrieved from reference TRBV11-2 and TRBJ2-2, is EAGVAQSPRYKIIEKRQSVAFWCNPISGHATLYWYQQILGQGPKLLIQFQNNGVVDDSQLPKDRFSAERLKGVDSTLKIQPAKLEDSAVYLCASSRGTSGTGELFFGEGSRLTVL.